The entry below describes one T cell receptor (beta chain). No cognate antigen has been identified for it. Qualities for individual bases were not recorded, and no much larger clone is one base off. The Quick-DNA Microprep Kit was used to extract genomic DNA from the sorted cells. TCRbeta DNA was amplified with the immunoSEQ hsTCRbeta kit following the manufacturer's protocol. An Illumina MiSeq instrument was used to sequence the TCRbeta libraries. In the original analysis: After out-of-frame sequences were removed, 2,204,828 distinct TCRbeta sequences remained, averaging around 67,000 per individual. Each individual was scored by the count of 150 to 200 previously reported CMV-associated TCRbeta sequences and the total productive distinct TCRbeta count. A beta-binomial model was reimplemented in Python, and scikit-learn random forests with default parameters were trained on US cohort data. Classifier performance on the Belgian cohort was summarized as median AUC with percentile confidence intervals calculated over 10,000 bootstrap iterations. The table comes from immuneACCESS by way of TCRdb, which keeps in-frame sequences with V and J called. Part of the clones is missing from these tables; in studies checked, under half for an unresolved V gene and the rest for unknown reasons. That table supplies the V and J calls and clone size; D and trimming were determined from the DNA. Recorded for this sample are 80,000 to 100,000 clones; 80% of them occurred a single time. Around 3.6% of the sample rests with the top ten.

The sample is drawn from a study of memory CD4+ T cells and cytomegalovirus serostatus (dated by TCRdb to between 2017 and 2020). Background for the entire study: The approximately 35 healthy Belgian adults in the cohort included 9 who were CMV seropositive and roughly 24 who were CMV seronegative. To replicate a published TCR-based CMV serostatus classifier, the researchers sequenced the CD4+ memory TCRbeta repertoires of a Belgian cohort whose cytomegalovirus serostatus was known. The research as a whole found: Only CD4+CD45RO+ memory cells were sequenced, unlike the original study, which covered naive and memory CD4+ and CD8+ populations. A median bootstrapped AUC of around 0.95 with a 95% CI of 0.76-1.00 was achieved on the Belgian cohort by the original-framework classifier. The results were read as suggesting that the CMV-associated TCR signature is, for the most part, present in the CD4+ memory repertoire. CMV serostatus prediction reached a median bootstrapped AUC of about 0.95 with the original framework and 0.91 with a US-trained random forest. Among the 160 or so previously reported CMV-associated TCRbeta sequences, over 65 showed up in the CD4+ memory repertoires, with each one found in between one and five individuals.

CDR1 and CDR2 are drawn from the germline V gene: SGHRS, YFSETQ. Relative to germline, V is 4 bases shorter and J is 1 base shorter, with 11 bases between their ends. The CDR3 runs 14 amino acids, cysteine and phenylalanine included. This entry keeps only the CDR3 DNA: 42 bases, framed from base 1. A FACSAria II was used to sort memory CD4+ T cells, defined as single viable CD3+CD4+CD8-CD45RO+ cells. CMV serostatus was determined using a Roche Elecsys assay that detects serum IgG against CMV pp150, pp28, p38 and p52. Following thawing, total CD4+ T cells were enriched through positive selection using CD4 magnetic microbeads. The samples came from a different study that was designed specifically to examine the CD4+ T cell memory repertoire. Peripheral blood mononuclear cells were isolated and cryopreserved according to standard operating procedures, and serum was kept at -80 degrees C. Staining used CD3-PerCP (BW264/56), CD4-APC (RPA-T4), CD45RO-PE (UCHT1) and CD8-Pacific Orange (3B5) antibodies, with Sytox blue excluding non-viable cells.

Sample: memory CD4+ T cells from blood. The rearrangement joined TRBV5-1 to TRBJ2-5; matching of 6 bases hints at TRBD2 as the D gene. The TCR comes from an adult in good health and CMV-seropositive. DNA sequence: TGCGCCAGCAGCCCCGGAGCGGGCCAAGAGACCCAGTACTTC. This sequence encodes CASSPGAGQETQYF.